This T cell receptor (beta chain) was profiled in a study of blood T cell repertoires in COVID-19. Whole-study context: The analysed material was cDNA or gDNA that came from T cells, B-cell-depleted T cells, or PBMCs.

This CDR3 is built from 17 residues. Trimming removed 4 bases from V and 0 bases from J; junction bases left unmatched: 10. The germline V gene has CDR1 SGDLS and CDR2 YYNGEE. Original data processing: Using reference gene primer amplification, nucleated cell counts were estimated. The method was immunoSEQ multiplex PCR; TCRdb's version includes in-frame clones alone and lacks a portion of them. Clone size and V and J calls were adopted from that table, with D and trimming inferred from the DNA. Seen here are over 250,000 clones, approximately 84% observed once, and the top ten hold over 1.3%. This receptor was identified in a human donor with COVID-19, enrolled during active disease. The donor label of this sample is uncertain. The chain combines TRBV9 with TRBJ2-1, with 7 bases identical to TRBD2. The sample taken for sequencing was peripheral blood. The CDR3 here is CASSPRLAVSSYNEQFF. CDR3 sequence (DNA): TGTGCCAGCAGCCCTCGGCTAGCGGTGAGCTCCTACAATGAGCAGTTCTTC.